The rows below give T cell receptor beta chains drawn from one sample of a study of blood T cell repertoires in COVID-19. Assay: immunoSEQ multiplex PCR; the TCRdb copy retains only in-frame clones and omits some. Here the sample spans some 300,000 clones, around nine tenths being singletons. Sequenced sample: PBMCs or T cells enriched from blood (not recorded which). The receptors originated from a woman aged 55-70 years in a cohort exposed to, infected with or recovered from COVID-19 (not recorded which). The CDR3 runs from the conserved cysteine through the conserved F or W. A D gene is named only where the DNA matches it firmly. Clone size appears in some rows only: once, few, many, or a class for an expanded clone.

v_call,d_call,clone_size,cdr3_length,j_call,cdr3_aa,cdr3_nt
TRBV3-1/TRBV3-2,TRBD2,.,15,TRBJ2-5,CASSLYRTSSETQYF,TGTGCCAGCAGCCTGTACAGGACTAGTTCGGAGACCCAGTACTTC
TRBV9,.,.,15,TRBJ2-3,CASSVYQDYTDTQYF,TGTGCCAGCAGCGTATATCAGGACTACACAGATACGCAGTATTTT
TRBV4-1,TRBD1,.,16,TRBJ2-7,CASSQIPTGKDYEQYF,TGCGCCAGCAGCCAAATACCGACAGGGAAAGACTACGAGCAGTACTTC
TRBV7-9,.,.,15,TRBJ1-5,CASSLGTGKDQPQHF,TGTGCCAGCAGCTTGGGAACAGGGAAGGATCAGCCCCAGCATTTT
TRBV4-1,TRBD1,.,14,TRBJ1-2,CASSQVGTGHGYTF,TGCGCCAGCAGCCAAGTCGGGACAGGGCATGGCTACACCTTC
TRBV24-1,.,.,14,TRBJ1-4,CATSDPGVGEKLFF,TGTGCCACCAGTGACCCGGGGGTGGGCGAAAAACTGTTTTTT
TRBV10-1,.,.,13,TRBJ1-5,CASSSQGNQPQHF,TGCGCCAGCAGTTCGCAGGGAAATCAGCCCCAGCATTTT
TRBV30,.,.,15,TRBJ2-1,CAWSVTASSYNEQFF,TGTGCCTGGAGTGTGACTGCGAGCTCCTACAATGAGCAGTTCTTC
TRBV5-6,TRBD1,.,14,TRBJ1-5,CASSWTGGNQPQHF,TGTGCCAGCAGTTGGACAGGGGGCAATCAGCCCCAGCATTTT
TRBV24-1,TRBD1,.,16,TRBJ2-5,CATSDLSDRAEETQYF,TGTGCCACCAGTGATTTGTCAGACAGGGCCGAAGAGACCCAGTACTTC
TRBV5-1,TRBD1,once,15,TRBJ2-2,CASSFRTGGIGELFF,TGCGCCAGCAGCTTCAGGACAGGGGGGATCGGGGAGCTGTTTTTT
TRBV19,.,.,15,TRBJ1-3,CASSTQGIAGNTIYF,TGTGCCAGTAGTACCCAGGGGATTGCTGGAAACACCATATATTTT
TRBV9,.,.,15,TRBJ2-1,CASSDVAASYNEQFF,TGTGCCAGCAGTGATGTAGCGGCCTCCTACAATGAGCAGTTCTTC
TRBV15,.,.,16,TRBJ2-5,CATSRNTGARGETQYF,TGTGCCACCAGCAGGAATACAGGGGCGCGGGGAGAGACCCAGTACTTC
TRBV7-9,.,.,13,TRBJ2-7,CAIAGDPTREQYF,TGTGCCATCGCCGGAGACCCAACGAGGGAGCAGTACTTC
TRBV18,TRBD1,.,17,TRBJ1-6,CASSPLPGQGSNSPLHF,TGTGCCAGCTCCCCACTTCCGGGACAGGGGTCCAATTCACCCCTCCACTTT